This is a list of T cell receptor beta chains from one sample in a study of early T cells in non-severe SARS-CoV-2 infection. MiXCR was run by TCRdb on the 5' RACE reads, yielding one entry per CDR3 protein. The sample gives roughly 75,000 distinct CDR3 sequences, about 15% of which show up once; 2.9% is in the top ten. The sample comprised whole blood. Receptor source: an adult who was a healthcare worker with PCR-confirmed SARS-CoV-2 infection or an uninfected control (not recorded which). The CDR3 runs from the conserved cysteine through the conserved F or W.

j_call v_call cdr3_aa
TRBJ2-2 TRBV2 CASTLGGTGELFF
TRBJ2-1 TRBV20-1 CSVPPPGRDNEQFF
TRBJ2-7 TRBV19 CARRTVNSYEQYF
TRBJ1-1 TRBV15 CATRQASNEAFF
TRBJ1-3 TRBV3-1 CASSQDWGSRSENTIYF
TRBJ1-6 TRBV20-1 CSARHGQSSYNSPLHF
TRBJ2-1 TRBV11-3 CASSSRAKRENYNEQFF
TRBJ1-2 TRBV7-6 CASSLQTGIYGYTF
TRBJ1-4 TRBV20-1 CSGVGPDGEKLFF
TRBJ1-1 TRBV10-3 CAISDGVSEAFF
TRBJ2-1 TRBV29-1 CSGLTYNEQFF
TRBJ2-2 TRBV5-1 CASSLGLFTGELFF
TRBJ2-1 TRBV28 CASSSPGTGEFF
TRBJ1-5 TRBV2 CASNSQSNQPQHF
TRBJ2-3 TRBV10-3 CAISGAGVRTDTQYF
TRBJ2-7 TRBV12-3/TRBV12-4 CASSLRGTLHEQYF
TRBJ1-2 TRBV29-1 CSVPDRSYGYTF
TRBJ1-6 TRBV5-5 CASSLVGTPYNLPLHF
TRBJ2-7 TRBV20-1 CSARGVPRGAPYEQYF
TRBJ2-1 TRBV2 CASSKDRGTSRNEQFF
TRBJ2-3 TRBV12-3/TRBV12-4 CASSPGHPDTQYF
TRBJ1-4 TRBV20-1 CSAGQGNEKLFF
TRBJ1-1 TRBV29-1 CSVEQGGNTEAFF
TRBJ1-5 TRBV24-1 CATSGDGDNQPQHF
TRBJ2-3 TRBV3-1 CASSQARTDTQYF
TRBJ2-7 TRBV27 CASSSGTSGAYEQYF